Included here is one TCR beta chain sequence, with context. Its antigen has not been determined. Base qualities are not recorded, but no much larger clone differs from it by a single base. V and J are truncated by 2 bases and 1 base respectively, leaving an intervening sequence of 12 bases. The cysteine opens and the phenylalanine closes a CDR3 of 15 amino acids. Left in the record is the CDR3 DNA by itself, 45 bases read in frame from the first base. CDR1 and CDR2 are drawn from the germline V gene: SGHDT, YYEEEE. These data originate in a study of cytomegalovirus exposure and HLA in healthy donors (dated by TCRdb to the late 2010s). Study-level background: According to an earlier analysis of a few hundred of the donors, about 190 million T cells yielded roughly 110 million unique TCR beta sequences and roughly 280 Gb of sequence data. Among under 450 genotyped donors of the cohort, an average of approximately 250,000 unique TCR beta nucleotide sequences were sequenced per donor, roughly 18% of them non-productive. Of the 300 to 500 genotyped donors, 81% were placed in the genetic ancestry cluster associated with self-reported Caucasian donors. In an earlier analysis of 500 to 650 of the donors, high-throughput TCR beta sequencing was used to judge whether each TCR beta V gene segment behaved as functional or pseudogenic. An early release that covered about 600 HLA-typed donors contained approximately 300 gigabases of sequencing data and 80 million or so unique TCR sequences. The study used immunosequencing to profile the T cell repertoires of more than 650 subjects and linked those repertoires to cytomegalovirus serostatus. Alongside the repertoire data, information on donor age, sex, ethnicity and CMV serostatus was compiled. Class I and class II HLA loci were covered by the typing at four-digit resolution. The study combined high-throughput TCR immunosequencing, statistical association of individual TCRs with disease status, and machine learning to predict cytomegalovirus infection status. The later analysis used no new phenotypic data to find candidate immune exposures, relying instead on TCR beta sequences and their occurrence across donors. The number of typed donors differed by locus: about 620-630 for A, B, C, DRB1 and DQB1; some 500 for DQA1; about 600 for DPA1; and around 470 for DPB1. Every discovery cohort repertoire had been produced on one sequencing platform. Besides the first cohort of 550 to 750 subjects, a separate validation cohort made up of roughly 120 different subjects was used. To study patterns of TCR occurrence, a later analysis re-analyzed previously published TCR beta repertoires from 700 or so donors and added high-resolution HLA genotyping. The study was designed to test whether signatures of past pathogen exposure could be identified by cataloging public T cell receptors. In a later genetic analysis, genome-wide SNP genotypes for about 55% of the roughly 670 donors were used, and that subset was treated as a discovery cohort. Because of strong linkage in the cohort, five DR-DQ haplotypes were treated as single units for association and clustering.

Study-wide findings and limitations: The study gave a list of about 170 TCR beta chains associated with cytomegalovirus. For the cohort, immune exposure information was limited to CMV serostatus. A later analysis reported that several top co-occurrence clusters appeared linked to parvovirus B19, influenza, CMV and Epstein-Barr virus. It was suggested by the authors that the approach could potentially be generalized to other disease states and immunological phenotypes. In a later genetic analysis, fewer N-insertions in productive TCRs were reported among donors in an Asian-associated ancestry cluster than the 666-donor mean. A later genetic analysis associated a missense DCLRE1C variant with V-gene and J-gene trimming of TCR beta chains, and an independent cohort replicated the association. When HLA alleles, especially DR and DQ, strongly co-occurred, TCR associations were difficult to assign to individual alleles. In vitro tests confirmed that three of the cytomegalovirus-associated TCR beta chains recognize cytomegalovirus antigens. HLA typing was unavailable for some donors at each locus, so association tests used only the typed subset. Most TCR sequences were observed very rarely across donors, whereas some public TCRs were present in many individuals. In an earlier analysis of about 550 of the donors, most TCR beta V segments were observed in productive rearrangements about 87% or about 30% of the time, broadly matching IMGT annotations. A further reported finding was that TCR beta sequences accurately predicted the HLA-A and HLA-B alleles for most subjects in the first cohort. Because counts were too low, about 15 rarely observed V segments, including chromosome 9 orphons, were left out of the earlier analysis of about 500 of the donors. The classifier was reported to diagnose cytomegalovirus status with high specificity and sensitivity in both the original and validation cohorts. Linkage disequilibrium might explain the correlated functional status among segregating V segments, but an unknown experimental factor could not be ruled out. A later analysis found that HLA-associated TCR beta chains were more clonally expanded and had lower generation probabilities than equally common non-associated chains. In a later analysis, the rate of TCR association differed among HLA loci, with DRB1 alleles having the most associated TCRs and HLA-C alleles having the fewest. A cluster of highly shared sequence variants was judged likely to be a technical artifact of the sequencing pipeline. According to a later analysis, most CMV-associated TCR beta chains appeared to be HLA-restricted, and the HLA associations seemed to be driven largely by CMV exposure. A later analysis associated 17,000 or so TCR beta sequences with specific HLA alleles at a false discovery rate of 0.05. Only TCR beta chains were sequenced in this cohort, and the absence of alpha or paired-chain data limited detectable features. Sequencing depth was assumed to be roughly uniform across donors in the presence/absence analyses, though that assumption may not hold. Some IMGT-functional V segments, including TRBV6-2 and TRBV6-3, could not be told apart with the 87-base-pair reads, so those segments were excluded.

Library creation used the immunoSEQ multiplex PCR assay. A mixture of 60 forward primers for TCR Vbeta segments and 13 reverse primers for TCR Jbeta segments was used in the multiplex PCR. A multiplex PCR assay on genomic DNA amplified the CDR3 region of rearranged TCR beta genes. The Illumina HiSeq System was used to sequence the amplified TCR beta libraries as 87-base-pair reads. The original methods were these. Across the roughly 600 repertoires, a later analysis counted 80 million or so unique TCR beta chains, approximately 10 million of which were shared by at least two donors. Raw reads were error-corrected and collapsed into unique sequences by a nearest-neighbor algorithm in which closely related sequences were merged to remove PCR and sequencing errors. To assign V, D and J gene segments, CDR3 sequences were aligned to IMGT reference sequences. For a sequence to be retained, at least a six-nucleotide match to both a V gene segment and a J gene segment was required. Rearrangements were classified as productive when the CDR3 lacked stop codons and remained in frame with V and J, and all other rearrangements were classified as non-productive. Following IMGT convention, CDR3 was defined as the stretch from the second conserved V-encoded cysteine to the conserved J-encoded phenylalanine. The earlier analysis of about 610 of the donors excluded sequences that lacked an unambiguous match to a single V gene segment. An earlier analysis of fewer than 750 of the donors classified V segments as functional when productive rearrangements were above 56.7% and as segregating when the standard deviation between donors was above 5%. A statistical classification framework was developed to diagnose cytomegalovirus status using the catalog of TCR beta chain sequences. In a later analysis, V and J genes were assigned by comparing TCR nucleotide sequences against IMGT/GENE-DB human TR gene sequences. A later analysis assigned CDR3 sequences and most-parsimonious VDJ recombination scenarios with the TCRdist pipeline. A later analysis defined each TCR beta chain by its CDR3 amino acid sequence plus V-gene family, and excluded reads lacking a unique V-gene family. As a way to deal with suspected cross-contamination and a sequencing artifact, a later analysis dropped hundreds of nucleotide sequences that were highly shared and had low generation probability. In a later analysis, a clonal expansion index for each public chain was calculated from normalized within-repertoire ranks of inferred template counts. In a later analysis, generation probabilities were computed using a VDJ recombination model fitted to out-of-frame rearrangements, and the results were checked against IGoR. Hypergeometric tests were used in a later analysis to score TCR-TCR, TCR-HLA and TCR-CMV co-occurrence, with a repertoire-size bias correction applied to the TCR pairs. False discovery rates were estimated in a later analysis by permuting HLA or CMV assignments 20 times. A later analysis grouped co-occurring TCRs with DBSCAN, adding TCRdist sequence similarity when clustering within HLA-allele-positive subsets. For co-occurrence clustering, repertoires with fewer than 30,000 or more than 120,000 public chains were excluded, along with roughly 5 repertoires with anomalous nucleotide sharing. Sourced from immuneACCESS, this table was stored by TCRdb with only in-frame sequences that have V and J called. A share of the clones is absent; for the studies checked, an unresolved V gene accounts for under half, and the remainder has no known explanation. The V and J calls and clone size come from that table; D and trimming were worked out from the DNA. The sample profile shows some 67,000 clones; around 75% of them were found once. The top ten hold over 7% of the sample.

The cohort consisted of approximately 670 healthy bone marrow donors. At the time of sampling, all cohort members were nominally healthy, though unrecorded immune exposures were likely present. The donor tested CMV seropositive and was one of the 289 seropositive cohort members. Each donor provided a peripheral blood sample, and peripheral blood mononuclear cells were used for TCR beta sequencing. The Qiagen DNeasy Blood Extraction Kit was used to extract genomic DNA from the blood cell samples. The chain links TRBV5-6 with TRBJ2-5; no confident D gene assignment can be made. This sequence originates from a man between 60 and 75 years old in good health and CMV-seropositive. Material: PBMCs. This receptor carries the CDR3 CASSLNTELQETQYF. The DNA sequence is as follows: TGTGCCAGCAGCTTAAATACGGAGCTCCAAGAGACCCAGTACTTC.